This T cell receptor beta chain derives from a study of shared clonotypes between healthy human individuals. TCRdb keeps only in-frame clones here, not all; method: immunoSEQ multiplex PCR. The table shows almost 700,000 clones, with 92% occurring only once. Whole-study results and caveats: Some clonotypes were shared by all four sorted-subset donors, while others were not shared. The non-shared ones had lower generation probabilities than the shared ones. Rarefaction demonstrated incomplete sorted-subset sequencing despite large depth.

Cells designated naive CD8 were CD45RO-negative and were positively selected for CCR7, with terminally differentiated effector memory CD45RA+ cells excluded. Germline-derived CDR1 and CDR2 are SGHRS and YFSETQ. Trimming took 0 bases from V and 6 from J; bases not matched to a gene: 0. The CDR3 runs 15 residues. A remark on this clone: No antigen is known for it. Other DNA sequences of this sample code for an identical CDR3.

Source material: naive CD8+ T cells sorted from blood. The chain uses TRBV5-1 and TRBJ2-1, with 13 bases lining up with TRBD2. The TCR originated in a man younger than 40 in good health. This CDR3 reads CASSLGLAGGNEQFF. For the CDR3, the DNA is TGCGCCAGCAGCTTGGGACTAGCGGGAGGCAATGAGCAGTTCTTC.